These T cell receptor beta chains were read from a single sample in a study of early T cells in non-severe SARS-CoV-2 infection. TCRdb reprocessed the 5' RACE reads with MiXCR, giving one entry per CDR3 protein. The sample includes 25,000 to 35,000 distinct CDR3 sequences, 5.7% of them seen just once. The sample taken for sequencing was whole blood. Source of these receptors: an adult who was a healthcare worker with PCR-confirmed SARS-CoV-2 infection or an uninfected control (not recorded which). Each CDR3 is given with its conserved first and last residue. Each record gives: clone size, CDR3 length, D gene, J gene, V gene, CDR3 protein, CDR3 DNA. The D gene is left open where the match is weak. A clone size is listed for some rows: how often the clone was seen (once, few, many), or a class if it is expanded.

size: many; length: 14; D: .; J: TRBJ2-1; V: TRBV5-4; CDR3: CASSLGGRDNEQFF; DNA: TGTGCCAGCAGCTTGGGGGGGCGAGACAATGAGCAGTTCTTC
size: many; length: 15; D: .; J: TRBJ2-6; V: TRBV19; CDR3: CASTMKGSGANVLTF; DNA: TGTGCCAGTACCATGAAGGGTTCTGGGGCCAACGTCCTGACTTTC
size: once; length: 15; D: TRBD2; J: TRBJ2-3; V: TRBV4-2; CDR3: CASSPGGGPRDTQYF; DNA: TGTGCCAGCAGCCCGGGCGGGGGGCCAAGGGATACGCAGTATTTT
size: many; length: 15; D: .; J: TRBJ2-7; V: TRBV13; CDR3: CASSLVGVYSYEQYF; DNA: TGTGCCAGCAGCTTAGTGGGGGTTTACTCCTACGAGCAGTACTTC
size: many; length: 13; D: .; J: TRBJ2-7; V: TRBV7-2; CDR3: CASGQDTDYEQYF; DNA: TGTGCCAGCGGTCAGGACACCGATTACGAGCAGTACTTC
size: few; length: 14; D: TRBD2; J: TRBJ2-7; V: TRBV12-3/TRBV12-4; CDR3: CASSLTGGSYEQYF; DNA: TGTGCCAGCAGTTTGACGGGAGGTTCCTACGAGCAGTACTTC
size: many; length: 16; D: TRBD2; J: TRBJ2-7; V: TRBV19; CDR3: CATLERGLPTSYEQYF; DNA: TGTGCCACTCTTGAGCGGGGGCTACCGACGTCCTACGAGCAGTACTTC
size: many; length: 16; D: TRBD1; J: TRBJ2-3; V: TRBV5-5; CDR3: CASTIPQGAVTDTQYF; DNA: TGTGCCAGCACCATTCCACAGGGGGCGGTCACAGATACGCAGTATTTT
size: few; length: 15; D: .; J: TRBJ2-1; V: TRBV15; CDR3: CATSRGGALYNEQFF; DNA: TGTGCCACCAGCAGAGGCGGGGCCCTCTACAATGAGCAGTTCTTC
size: many; length: 13; D: .; J: TRBJ2-3; V: TRBV6-2/TRBV6-3; CDR3: CASSYRAADTQYF; DNA: TGTGCCAGCAGTTACCGCGCCGCAGATACGCAGTATTTT
size: many; length: 14; D: TRBD2; J: TRBJ2-3; V: TRBV5-4; CDR3: CASSSKRGEDTQYF; DNA: TGTGCCAGCAGCTCGAAGCGGGGGGAAGATACGCAGTATTTT
size: few; length: 9; D: .; J: TRBJ1-4; V: TRBV27; CDR3: CASSRKLFF; DNA: TGTGCCAGCAGCCGAAAACTGTTTTTT
size: many; length: 13; D: .; J: TRBJ1-1; V: TRBV20-1; CDR3: CSAPFVTNTEAFF; DNA: TGCAGTGCTCCGTTTGTGACCAACACTGAAGCTTTCTTT
size: many; length: 12; D: .; J: TRBJ1-2; V: TRBV29-1; CDR3: CSVEGGGEGYTF; DNA: TGCAGCGTTGAAGGCGGGGGGGAAGGCTACACCTTC
size: few; length: 13; D: .; J: TRBJ1-2; V: TRBV6-5; CDR3: CASSQDGGYGYTF; DNA: TGTGCCAGCAGTCAGGACGGGGGTTATGGCTACACCTTC
size: many; length: 12; D: .; J: TRBJ2-1; V: TRBV20-1; CDR3: CSVRGQNNEQFF; DNA: TGCAGTGTACGCGGACAGAACAATGAGCAGTTCTTC
size: .; length: 15; D: TRBD1; J: TRBJ1-1; V: TRBV10-3; CDR3: CAISEVQGVRTEAFF; DNA: TGTGCCATCAGTGAGGTCCAGGGGGTTCGCACTGAAGCTTTCTTT
size: many; length: 14; D: TRBD1; J: TRBJ1-5; V: TRBV20-1; CDR3: CSAPRGTSNQPQHF; DNA: TGCAGTGCTCCCAGGGGGACTAGCAATCAGCCCCAGCATTTT
size: many; length: 13; D: .; J: TRBJ2-3; V: TRBV6-4; CDR3: CASSEKATDTQYF; DNA: TGTGCCAGCAGTGAGAAGGCCACAGATACGCAGTATTTT
size: medium-sized; length: 13; D: .; J: TRBJ2-2; V: TRBV5-4; CDR3: CASSRGPTGELFF; DNA: TGTGCCAGCAGTCGAGGACCTACCGGGGAGCTGTTTTTT
size: many; length: 15; D: TRBD1; J: TRBJ1-5; V: TRBV9; CDR3: CASSVTGQGGQPQHF; DNA: TGTGCCAGCAGCGTAACGGGACAGGGAGGTCAGCCCCAGCATTTT
size: many; length: 13; D: .; J: TRBJ1-5; V: TRBV18; CDR3: CASSPFSNQPQHF; DNA: TGTGCCAGCTCACCGTTTAGCAATCAGCCCCAGCATTTT
size: .; length: 15; D: .; J: TRBJ1-2; V: TRBV7-9; CDR3: CASSFGRTSNYGYTF; DNA: TGTGCCAGCAGCTTTGGCAGGACCTCTAACTATGGCTACACCTTC
size: few; length: 15; D: .; J: TRBJ2-2; V: TRBV29-1; CDR3: CSVPPPGSNTGELFF; DNA: TGCAGCGTTCCCCCCCCCGGCTCGAACACCGGGGAGCTGTTTTTT
size: .; length: 13; D: TRBD1; J: TRBJ2-5; V: TRBV5-6; CDR3: CASSSDRAETQYF; DNA: TGTGCCAGCAGCTCGGACAGGGCGGAGACCCAGTACTTC
size: many; length: 14; D: TRBD2; J: TRBJ2-7; V: TRBV28; CDR3: CASYPAGDSYEQYF; DNA: TGTGCCAGTTATCCGGCGGGGGACTCCTACGAGCAGTACTTC
size: many; length: 15; D: .; J: TRBJ2-3; V: TRBV5-1; CDR3: CASSSAAQMTDTQYF; DNA: TGCGCCAGCAGCTCCGCGGCTCAAATGACAGATACGCAGTATTTT
size: many; length: 15; D: TRBD2; J: TRBJ2-6; V: TRBV30; CDR3: CAWSGGGSGANVLTF; DNA: TGTGCCTGGTCAGGCGGGGGCTCTGGGGCCAACGTCCTGACTTTC
size: .; length: 15; D: TRBD1; J: TRBJ2-7; V: TRBV7-2; CDR3: CASSFRTGTSYEQYF; DNA: TGTGCCAGCAGCTTCCGGACAGGGACTTCCTACGAGCAGTACTTC
size: many; length: 13; D: .; J: TRBJ1-2; V: TRBV10-1; CDR3: CASTPRAGYGYTF; DNA: TGCGCCTCCACTCCGAGGGCGGGCTATGGCTACACCTTC
size: few; length: 14; D: TRBD2; J: TRBJ2-4; V: TRBV6-5; CDR3: CASSYSLLAGRQHF; DNA: TGTGCCAGCAGTTACTCCCTCCTAGCGGGTCGGCAACACTTC
size: many; length: 17; D: .; J: TRBJ2-1; V: TRBV12-3/TRBV12-4; CDR3: CASSLELGSSSYNEQFF; DNA: TGTGCCAGCAGTTTAGAGTTGGGGTCGAGCTCCTACAATGAGCAGTTCTTC
size: many; length: 14; D: .; J: TRBJ1-3; V: TRBV7-2; CDR3: CASSSSGTRNTIYF; DNA: TGTGCCAGCAGCTCATCCGGGACGCGTAACACCATATATTTT
size: medium-sized; length: 17; D: .; J: TRBJ2-7; V: TRBV11-2; CDR3: CASSKLRGRPNLYEQYF; DNA: TGTGCCAGCAGCAAACTCCGAGGCAGACCCAACCTCTACGAGCAGTACTTC
size: medium-sized; length: 14; D: TRBD1; J: TRBJ1-2; V: TRBV20-1; CDR3: CSASPGTGEEGYTF; DNA: TGCAGTGCTAGTCCCGGGACAGGGGAGGAGGGCTACACCTTC
size: many; length: 12; D: .; J: TRBJ1-1; V: TRBV7-8; CDR3: CASSLGRTEAFF; DNA: TGTGCCAGCAGCTTAGGTCGGACTGAAGCTTTCTTT
size: few; length: 15; D: .; J: TRBJ1-1; V: TRBV5-1; CDR3: CASSSERHVNTEAFF; DNA: TGCGCCAGCAGCTCAGAACGACACGTGAACACTGAAGCTTTCTTT
size: medium-sized; length: 13; D: .; J: TRBJ1-5; V: TRBV27; CDR3: CASRVGYNQPQHF; DNA: TGTGCCAGCAGAGTAGGCTACAATCAGCCCCAGCATTTT
size: many; length: 13; D: .; J: TRBJ2-3; V: TRBV7-2; CDR3: CASRRASTDTQYF; DNA: TGTGCCAGCAGAAGGGCTAGCACAGATACGCAGTATTTT
size: many; length: 17; D: TRBD2; J: TRBJ2-3; V: TRBV9; CDR3: CASSILVGRGGTDTQYF; DNA: TGTGCCAGCAGTATCCTAGTTGGGCGGGGGGGCACAGATACGCAGTATTTT
size: many; length: 14; D: .; J: TRBJ2-7; V: TRBV7-9; CDR3: CASSTSQGFDEQYF; DNA: TGTGCCAGCAGCACCTCACAGGGTTTCGACGAGCAGTACTTC
size: many; length: 15; D: .; J: TRBJ1-5; V: TRBV29-1; CDR3: CSVSSGWGMNQPQHF; DNA: TGCAGCGTTAGTTCGGGATGGGGAATGAATCAGCCCCAGCATTTT
size: many; length: 12; D: .; J: TRBJ1-6; V: TRBV2; CDR3: CASSEAGSPLHF; DNA: TGTGCCAGCAGTGAAGCGGGGTCACCCCTCCACTTT
size: many; length: 15; D: .; J: TRBJ2-2; V: TRBV18; CDR3: CASSRYRENTGELFF; DNA: TGTGCCAGCTCTCGATACCGGGAGAACACCGGGGAGCTGTTTTTT
size: .; length: 14; D: .; J: TRBJ2-2; V: TRBV5-4; CDR3: CASSLAGPDGELFF; DNA: TGTGCCAGCAGCTTGGCAGGGCCGGACGGGGAGCTGTTTTTT
size: .; length: 15; D: .; J: TRBJ1-1; V: TRBV4-1; CDR3: CASSQVLGSGTEALF; DNA: TGCGCCAGCAGCCAAGTTCTGGGGTCAGGCACTGAAGCTCTCTTT
size: medium-sized; length: 13; D: .; J: TRBJ1-5; V: TRBV20-1; CDR3: CSARWQLNQPQHF; DNA: TGCAGTGCTAGATGGCAGCTAAATCAGCCCCAGCATTTT
size: few; length: 15; D: TRBD2; J: TRBJ2-7; V: TRBV7-2; CDR3: CASRKNTGTNVVVYF; DNA: TGTGCCAGCAGGAAGAACACCGGGACTAACGTCGTAGTGTACTTC
size: many; length: 15; D: .; J: TRBJ2-3; V: TRBV10-3; CDR3: CAISDNFEEYTPQYF; DNA: TGTGCCATCAGTGATAATTTTGAGGAATATACTCCGCAGTATTTT
size: few; length: 14; D: TRBD1; J: TRBJ1-6; V: TRBV4-3; CDR3: CASSQQGVNSPLHF; DNA: TGCGCCAGCAGCCAACAGGGGGTGAATTCACCCCTCCACTTT
size: many; length: 13; D: TRBD1; J: TRBJ2-2; V: TRBV19; CDR3: CASSPYRGGELFF; DNA: TGTGCCAGTAGTCCATACAGGGGCGGGGAGCTGTTTTTT
size: .; length: 16; D: .; J: TRBJ2-3; V: TRBV6-6; CDR3: CASSYDRPPSTDTQYF; DNA: TGTGCCAGCAGTTACGACAGACCTCCTAGCACAGATACGCAGTATTTT
size: .; length: 15; D: TRBD1; J: TRBJ1-1; V: TRBV24-1; CDR3: CATSDSGTGDAEAFF; DNA: TGTGCCACCAGTGATTCCGGGACAGGGGACGCTGAAGCTTTCTTT
size: few; length: 12; D: .; J: TRBJ2-5; V: TRBV5-5; CDR3: CASSLIRETQYF; DNA: TGTGCCAGCAGCTTAATCCGGGAGACCCAGTACTTC
size: many; length: 15; D: TRBD2; J: TRBJ2-7; V: TRBV4-2; CDR3: CASSRGGGIYYEQYF; DNA: TGTGCCAGCAGCCGTGGCGGGGGGATATACTACGAGCAGTACTTC